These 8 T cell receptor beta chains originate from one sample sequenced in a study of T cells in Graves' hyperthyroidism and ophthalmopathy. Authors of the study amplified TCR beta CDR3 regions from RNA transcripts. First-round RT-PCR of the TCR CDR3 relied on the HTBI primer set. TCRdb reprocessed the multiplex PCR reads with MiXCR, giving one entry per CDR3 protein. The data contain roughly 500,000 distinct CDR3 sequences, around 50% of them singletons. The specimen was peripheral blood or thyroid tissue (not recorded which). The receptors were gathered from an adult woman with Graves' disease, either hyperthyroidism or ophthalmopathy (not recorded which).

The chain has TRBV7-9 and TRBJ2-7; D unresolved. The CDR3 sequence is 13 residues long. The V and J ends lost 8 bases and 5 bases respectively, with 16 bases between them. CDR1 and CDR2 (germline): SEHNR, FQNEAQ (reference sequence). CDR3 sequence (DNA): TGTGCCAGCGGGTCGGTAGGGCTCAACGAGCAGTACTTC. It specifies CASGSVGLNEQYF.

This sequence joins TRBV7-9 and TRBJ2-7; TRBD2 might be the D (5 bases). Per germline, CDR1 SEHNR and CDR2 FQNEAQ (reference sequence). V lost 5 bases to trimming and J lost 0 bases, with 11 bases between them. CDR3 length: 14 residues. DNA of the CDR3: TGTGCCAGCAGCCGACTGGGGAGCTCCTACGAGCAGTACTTC. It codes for CASSRLGSSYEQYF. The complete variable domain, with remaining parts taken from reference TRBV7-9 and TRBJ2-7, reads DTGVSQNPRHKITKRGQNVTFRCDPISEHNRLYWYRQTLGQGPEFLTYFQNEAQLEKSRLLSDRFSAERPKGSFSTLEIQRTEQGDSAMYLCASSRLGSSYEQYFGPGTRLTVT.

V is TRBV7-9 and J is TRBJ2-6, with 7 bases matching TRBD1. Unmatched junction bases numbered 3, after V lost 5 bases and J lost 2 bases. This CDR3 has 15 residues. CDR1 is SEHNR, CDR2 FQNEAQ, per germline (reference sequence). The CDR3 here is CASSPQGPGANVLTF. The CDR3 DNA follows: TGTGCCAGCAGCCCACAGGGGCCTGGGGCCAACGTCCTGACTTTC.

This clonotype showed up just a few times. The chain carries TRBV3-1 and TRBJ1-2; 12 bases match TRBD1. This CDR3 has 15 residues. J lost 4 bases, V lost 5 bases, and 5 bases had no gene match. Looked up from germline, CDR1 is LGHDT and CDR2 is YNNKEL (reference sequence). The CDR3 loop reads CASSTGTGGLYGYTF. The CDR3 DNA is TGTGCCAGCAGCACAGGGACAGGGGGCCTCTATGGCTACACCTTC. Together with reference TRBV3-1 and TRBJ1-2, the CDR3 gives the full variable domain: DTAVSQTPKYLVTQMGNDKSIKCEQNLGHDTMYWYKQDSKKFLKIMFSYNNKELIINETVPNRFSPKSPDKAHLNLHINSLELGDSAVYFCASSTGTGGLYGYTFGSGTRLTVV.

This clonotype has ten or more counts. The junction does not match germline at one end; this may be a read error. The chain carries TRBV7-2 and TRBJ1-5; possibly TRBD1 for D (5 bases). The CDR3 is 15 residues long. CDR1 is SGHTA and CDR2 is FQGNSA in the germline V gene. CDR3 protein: CASSLAGTIDQPQHF. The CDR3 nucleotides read TGTGCCAGCAGCCTAGCCGGGACCATCGATCAGCCCCAGCATTTT.

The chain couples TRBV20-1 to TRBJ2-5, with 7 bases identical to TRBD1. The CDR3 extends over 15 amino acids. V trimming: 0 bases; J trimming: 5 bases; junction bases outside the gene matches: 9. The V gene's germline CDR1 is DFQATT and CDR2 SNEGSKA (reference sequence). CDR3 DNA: TGCAGTGCTAGAGATTCAAGACAGGGTCAGGAGACCCAGTACTTC. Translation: CSARDSRQGQETQYF.

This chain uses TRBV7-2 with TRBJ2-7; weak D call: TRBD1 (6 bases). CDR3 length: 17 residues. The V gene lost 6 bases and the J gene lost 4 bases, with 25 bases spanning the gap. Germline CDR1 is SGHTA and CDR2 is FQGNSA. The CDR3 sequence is CASSRALSTGLSYEQYF. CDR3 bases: TGTGCCAGCAGTCGAGCCTTGTCGACAGGCCTTTCGTACGAGCAGTACTTC.

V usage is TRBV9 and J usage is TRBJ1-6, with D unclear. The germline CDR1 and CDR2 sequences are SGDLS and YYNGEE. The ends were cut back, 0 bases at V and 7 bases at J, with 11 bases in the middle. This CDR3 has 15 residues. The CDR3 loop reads CASSVAAGSNSPLHF. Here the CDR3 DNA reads TGTGCCAGCAGCGTAGCGGCCGGCAGCAATTCACCCCTCCACTTT. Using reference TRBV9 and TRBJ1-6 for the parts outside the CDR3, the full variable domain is DSGVTQTPKHLITATGQRVTLRCSPRSGDLSVYWYQQSLDQGLQFLIQYYNGEERAKGNILERFSAQQFPDLHSELNLSSLELGDSALYFCASSVAAGSNSPLHFGNGTRLTVT.